One and the same sample provided the 22 T cell receptor beta chains below, sequenced in a study of human T cells and chemical hapten exposure (dated by TCRdb to about 2021). This sample's time point label indicates: patch test 1, 2 weeks after DPC sensitization. This specimen's treatment or condition label, per the study, means: therapeutic diphenylcyclopropenone sensitization with weekly scalp DPC. The library relied on RACE. The reads were generated on a NextSeq 500. In TCRdb, the public reads were trimmed at Q25 with fastp and aligned with MiXCR, with productive beta chains retained. Merged by CDR3 protein, the rows form single entries marked with the most common genes and DNA. Within this sample are roughly 380,000 distinct CDR3 sequences, with about 4.4% of them counted one time only. The top ten constitute about 2.1% of the sample. The specimen comprised whole blood, sampled in connection with sensitization to the hapten diphenylcyclopropenone (DPC). The receptors derive from a woman aged 45 to 65 with alopecia areata. Some clones in this sample may be carry-over from other donors' samples.

The chain combines TRBV12-3 or TRBV12-4 with TRBJ2-5; D is possibly TRBD1 (6 bases). Trimming pared 4 bases from V and 5 bases from J, leaving 14 bases between. This CDR3 is 14 amino acids long. The CDR3 region is CASSSTDSWETQYF. CDR3 DNA sequence: TGTGCCAGCAGTTCCACGGACAGCTGGGAGACCCAGTACTTC.

This clonotype appeared many times. The V and J genes are TRBV15 and TRBJ1-2; D call uncertain. The CDR3 is made up of 14 amino acids. The germline V gene has CDR1 LNHNV and CDR2 YYDKDF (reference sequence). Trimming cost V 3 bases and J 7 bases, with 15 bases left between them. The CDR3, as DNA: TGTGCCACCAGCAGTGATTTCGTTTCCCCTGGCTACACCTTC. Translating gives CATSSDFVSPGYTF.

There are many counts of this clonotype. The genes are TRBV6-6 and TRBJ2-7; possibly TRBD1 for D (6 bases). Trimming pared 6 bases from V and 1 base from J, leaving 10 bases between. The CDR3 covers 13 residues. The germline V gene has CDR1 MNHNY and CDR2 SVGAGI (reference sequence). CDR3 in amino acids: CASRPGQSYEQYF. The CDR3 DNA follows: TGTGCCAGCAGACCTGGACAGTCCTACGAGCAGTACTTC.

This clonotype was picked up many times. The chain recombines TRBV7-9 with TRBJ2-2; a weak D match, TRBD2 (5 bases). Trimming left V 5 bases short and J 6 bases short, with 19 bases between. The CDR3 extends over 16 amino acids. CDR1 and CDR2 (germline): SEHNR, FQNEAQ (reference sequence). The CDR3 sequence: CASSPRGLREPGELFF. As DNA, the CDR3 is TGTGCCAGCAGCCCTCGCGGACTCCGTGAACCCGGGGAGCTGTTTTTT.

This clonotype has at least ten counts. The chain links TRBV29-1 to TRBJ1-5; unclear D gene. This CDR3 is built from 13 residues. Trimming removed 4 bases at V and 0 bases at J, with 7 bases between. CDR1 is SQVTM, CDR2 ANQGSEA, per germline. The CDR3 DNA reads TGCAGCGTTGGGGCGGATAGCAATCAGCCCCAGCATTTT. This encodes CSVGADSNQPQHF.

This clonotype was counted ten times or more. The chain joins TRBV12-3 or TRBV12-4 to TRBJ1-2, with a possible D match to TRBD1 (6 bases). Trimming removed 5 bases from V and 3 bases from J, with 13 bases in between. CDR3 size: 14 residues. The CDR3 region has the DNA TGTGCCAGCAGTACCAGGGGTGGATACTATGGCTACACCTTC. Its protein is CASSTRGGYYGYTF.

This clonotype was recorded a few times. J is TRBJ2-2 and V is TRBV7-8, with a tentative D call TRBD2 (5 bases). Between the trimmed V and J ends, which lost 1 base and 7 bases, there was a span of 7 bases. Germline-derived CDR1 and CDR2 are SGHVS and FQNEAQ. This CDR3 spans 13 amino acids. The CDR3 spells CASSLVRGGELFF. The DNA of the CDR3 is TGTGCCAGCAGCTTAGTCCGGGGCGGGGAGCTGTTTTTT.

DNA for the CDR3: TGTGCCAGCAGTTTAGACCAGCCAGATACGCAGTATTTT. It is translated as CASSLDQPDTQYF. J is TRBJ2-3 and V is TRBV27; unclear D gene. V was pared by 2 bases and J by 4 bases, with 7 bases between. The CDR3 runs 13 residues. Germline lookup yields CDR1 MNHEY and CDR2 SMNVEV (reference sequence).

This clonotype was counted at least ten times. This sequence joins TRBV21-1 and TRBJ2-2; the tabulated D call, TRBD2, remains unverified against the DNA. TRBV21-1 is shown as a pseudogene. CDR3 size: 16 residues. In DNA form, the CDR3 reads TGTGCCAGCAGCAAAACCCCAGCGGATAACACCGGGGAGCTGTTTTTT. This gives the protein CASSKTPADNTGELFF.

This clonotype came up a few times. CDR3 DNA: TGTGCCAGCAGATGGACAGAGAATTCACCCCTCCACTTT. Protein: CASRWTENSPLHF. This chain joins TRBV28 and TRBJ1-6, with TRBD1 as a possible D gene (6 bases). Trimming removed 6 bases from V and 7 bases from J, with 10 bases in between. Germline V gene sequence: CDR1 MDHEN, CDR2 SYDVKM. This CDR3 has 13 residues.

This clonotype was counted ten times or more. The chain combines TRBV29-1 with TRBJ2-7; D is possibly TRBD2 (6 bases). The CDR3 is made up of 12 amino acids. Germline values: CDR1 SQVTM, CDR2 ANQGSEA. Deletions cut 5 bases from V and 2 bases from J, with 10 bases between. The CDR3 spells CSVRGGTYEQYF. The DNA for the CDR3 is TGCAGCGTTCGCGGCGGGACCTACGAGCAGTACTTC.

This clonotype was seen at least ten times. The chain recombines TRBV20-1 with TRBJ2-1, with TRBD2 matching 7 bases. V lost 2 bases, J lost 9 bases, and 13 bases stayed unmatched. Germline loops: CDR1 DFQATT, CDR2 SNEGSKA (reference sequence). The CDR3 runs 15 residues. The CDR3 protein is CSARRGTILISEQFF. In DNA, the CDR3 is TGCAGTGCTAGAAGAGGGACTATACTCATCAGTGAGCAGTTCTTC.

This clonotype was counted at least ten times. V is TRBV7-9 and J is TRBJ2-3; 9 nucleotides match TRBD2. CDR1 SEHNR and CDR2 FQNEAQ come from the germline V gene (reference sequence). The J segment lost 4 bases and the V segment lost 4 bases, leaving 3 bases of the junction unmatched. The CDR3 is made up of 14 amino acids. The CDR3 region has the DNA TGTGCCAGCAGCTCGGGGACTAGCCCAGATACGCAGTATTTT. This encodes CASSSGTSPDTQYF.

The gene calls are TRBV5-1 and TRBJ2-3; 7 positions match TRBD2. V lost 7 bases, J lost 2 bases, and 7 bases stayed unmatched. Germline lookup yields CDR1 SGHRS and CDR2 YFSETQ. This CDR3 comprises 14 residues. The CDR3 loop reads CASSLGLNTDTQYF. The CDR3 DNA sequence: TGCGCCAGCTCCCTGGGACTAAACACAGATACGCAGTATTTT.

This clonotype appeared many times. The chain combines TRBV7-2 with TRBJ1-6; 7 bases are shared with TRBD1. The CDR3 spans 14 residues. V trimming: 2 bases; J trimming: 7 bases; junction bases outside the gene matches: 2. Germline V gives CDR1 SGHTA, CDR2 FQGNSA. DNA of the CDR3: TGTGCCAGCAGCTTACGACAGGGCAATTCACCCCTCCACTTT. It yields the protein CASSLRQGNSPLHF.

The V and J genes are TRBV7-9 and TRBJ1-4; D remains ambiguous. Germline V gene sequence: CDR1 SEHNR, CDR2 FQNEAQ (reference sequence). The CDR3 loop spans 15 amino acids. Trimming removed 0 bases at V and 0 bases at J, with 5 bases between. DNA of the CDR3: TGTGCCAGCAGCTTAGCGGAGTCAACTAATGAAAAACTGTTTTTT. Amino acids: CASSLAESTNEKLFF. The variable domain in full, with the rest retrieved from reference TRBV7-9 and TRBJ1-4, is DTGVSQNPRHKITKRGQNVTFRCDPISEHNRLYWYRQTLGQGPEFLTYFQNEAQLEKSRLLSDRFSAERPKGSFSTLEIQRTEQGDSAMYLCASSLAESTNEKLFFGSGTQLSVL.

The DNA of the CDR3 is TGTGCCAGCAGCTCACATAACACTGAAGCTTTCTTT. This codes for CASSSHNTEAFF. The gene calls are TRBV7-9 and TRBJ1-1; D gene unclear. CDR1 and CDR2 (germline): SEHNR, FQNEAQ (reference sequence). CDR3 length: 12 amino acids. V was clipped by 4 bases and J by 2 bases, with 5 bases between them. Looking up the rest from reference TRBV7-9 and TRBJ1-1 gives the full variable domain: DTGVSQNPRHKITKRGQNVTFRCDPISEHNRLYWYRQTLGQGPEFLTYFQNEAQLEKSRLLSDRFSAERPKGSFSTLEIQRTEQGDSAMYLCASSSHNTEAFFGQGTRLTVV.

This clonotype has a count of ten or more. V usage is TRBV29-1 and J usage is TRBJ1-2; unclear D gene. This CDR3 contains 12 residues. With 3 bases removed from V and 4 bases from J, the gap between germline ends came to 9 bases. Per the germline V gene, CDR1 is SQVTM and CDR2 is ANQGSEA. The CDR3 sequence: CSVDRGGYGYTF. CDR3 in DNA: TGCAGCGTTGACCGGGGAGGCTATGGCTACACCTTC.

This clonotype was seen repeatedly, ten times or more. The chain has TRBV7-2 and TRBJ2-5; 8 bases map to TRBD2. The CDR3 has 12 residues. J lost 5 bases, V lost 5 bases, and 1 base had no gene match. CDR1 and CDR2 from the germline V gene are SGHTA and FQGNSA. The CDR3 region has the DNA TGTGCCAGCAGCAGCGGGAGCGAGACCCAGTACTTC. It codes for CASSSGSETQYF. Based on the CDR3 plus reference TRBV7-2 and TRBJ2-5, the full variable domain is GAGVSQSPSNKVTEKGKDVELRCDPISGHTALYWYRQSLGQGLEFLIYFQGNSAPDKSGLPSDRFSAERTGGSVSTLTIQRTQQEDSAVYLCASSSGSETQYFGPGTRLLVL.

This clonotype was seen repeatedly, ten times or more. V usage is TRBV7-6 and J usage is TRBJ1-3; TRBD1 agrees at 7 bases. The ends lost 1 base at V and 4 bases at J; junction bases unmatched: 4. CDR3 size: 15 residues. Germline V gene lookup returns CDR1 SGHVS and CDR2 FNYEAQ. This CDR3 reads CASSLGRGSGNTIYF. The CDR3 region has the DNA TGTGCCAGCAGCTTAGGCAGGGGGTCCGGAAACACCATATATTTT.

The chain links TRBV29-1 to TRBJ2-1; 7 bases are shared with TRBD1. The trim removed 3 bases at V and 5 bases at J, leaving 4 bases unmatched. Germline V gene data show CDR1 as SQVTM and CDR2 as ANQGSEA. CDR3 length equals 13 residues. CDR3 sequence: CSVDEGAHNEQFF. The CDR3, as DNA: TGCAGCGTTGATGAGGGGGCCCACAATGAGCAGTTCTTC.

V and J are TRBV4-3 and TRBJ2-5; D possibly corresponds to TRBD2 (6 bases). The length of the CDR3 is 15 residues. The germline V gene has CDR1 LGHNA and CDR2 YSLEER. Trimming pared 1 base from V and 4 bases from J, leaving 13 bases between. The CDR3 region is CASSQVWDSVETQYF. CDR3 in DNA: TGCGCCAGCAGCCAAGTATGGGACTCGGTAGAGACCCAGTACTTC.